This TCR beta chain was sequenced in a study of cytomegalovirus exposure and HLA in healthy donors. Despite likely unrecorded immune exposures, the donors were nominally healthy at the time of sampling. Trimming took 5 bases from V and 5 from J, leaving 22 bases between them. CDR3 size: 17 residues. From germline, CDR1 is SGHRS and CDR2 YFSETQ. PCR used 60 Vbeta primers and 13 Jbeta primers. Original processing notes: Among the unique TCR beta chains that a later analysis counted, about 81 million in all, about 10 million were shared. Sequencing used immunoSEQ multiplex PCR; TCRdb keeps in-frame clones, though not all of them. D and trimming were read from the DNA, whereas the V and J calls and clone size are those reported in that table. The top ten clones hold approximately 7% of a sample with about 130,000 clones, around 80% of them seen once.

This rearrangement joins TRBV5-1 to TRBJ2-2; maybe TRBD1 (6 bases). The sequencing sample was made of PBMCs. The TCR sequence derives from a man aged 40-50 years in good health and CMV-seropositive. Here the CDR3 DNA reads TGCGCCAGCAGGGGGACAAGGGACCATCTTGGAACCGGGGAGCTGTTTTTT. Its translation: CASRGTRDHLGTGELFF.